Listed below are T cell receptor beta chains from one sample, sequenced in a study. In TCRdb, the 5' RACE reads were re-called with MiXCR into one record per CDR3 protein. This sample has fewer than 65,000 distinct CDR3 sequences, with about 31% found just once. The sample was tumor-infiltrating naive CD4+ T cells sorted from the breast tumor. These receptors were collected from a female donor with breast cancer. Each CDR3 is given without its conserved first and last residue. The order of the fields is J gene, clone size, V gene, CDR3 protein. Clone size, where shown, is once, few, many, or a class for clones that have expanded.

TRBJ2-2,medium-sized,TRBV5-1,ASSPQPGQGSTGELF
TRBJ1-2,-,TRBV3-1,ASSQGGFGGYT
TRBJ2-5,few,TRBV20-1,SALQGRVQETQY
TRBJ1-1,few,TRBV6-1,ASSEVARGNTEAF
TRBJ1-1,few,TRBV5-1,ASSLGGQPNTEAF
TRBJ2-7,few,TRBV6-1,ASFTQGARFAEQY
TRBJ1-2,-,TRBV19,ASLDRALPAA
TRBJ2-3,-,TRBV5-4,ASSSTPRDTQY
TRBJ2-1,-,TRBV5-6,ASSLVDGGEQF
TRBJ1-2,-,TRBV6-5,ASSSGLLGYT
TRBJ2-5,few,TRBV5-1,ASGQGQGIETQY
TRBJ2-7,few,TRBV7-2,ASSERLVTSGVDEQY
TRBJ2-2,-,TRBV20-1,SATPGLVVGTGELF
TRBJ1-1,-,TRBV28,ASSFAGLNTEAF
TRBJ2-2,-,TRBV28,ASKSGGLGPGELF
TRBJ2-5,few,TRBV20-1,SARDYRGLETQY
TRBJ2-1,few,TRBV5-4,ASSMGGLAGGSENEQF
TRBJ1-1,many,TRBV5-1,ASSFMSLGLNTEAF
TRBJ2-1,-,TRBV4-3,ASSQASGGRPEQF
TRBJ2-3,few,TRBV19,ASSMASGGATDTQY
TRBJ2-1,-,TRBV28,ASSFPLAGGPTPTSNEQF
TRBJ1-1,-,TRBV7-9,ASSLQGEAF
TRBJ1-1,few,TRBV21-1,ASSSRGGALMNTEAF
TRBJ1-2,-,TRBV12-3/TRBV12-4,ASSSSSWGGAKGGYT
TRBJ1-1,few,TRBV5-1,ASSLQTKSMNTEAF
TRBJ1-1,-,TRBV7-3,ASSLQKQGSTEAF
TRBJ1-1,-,TRBV12-3/TRBV12-4,ASTLRHLGGEVNTEAL
TRBJ1-4,few,TRBV6-5,ASSLDRARKLF
TRBJ2-3,once,TRBV2,ASTRGASTDTQY
TRBJ2-5,few,TRBV20-1,SFRGGVETQY
TRBJ2-1,-,TRBV5-6,ASSQTSGSYNEQF
TRBJ1-1,-,TRBV6-5,ASSPQLPGTGLGVNTEAF
TRBJ2-1,many,TRBV9,ASSGAGGYEQF
TRBJ2-2,-,TRBV2,ASRRERTNTGELF
TRBJ1-2,-,TRBV5-6,ASSLWGGGTDYGYT
TRBJ2-1,-,TRBV20-1,SARGLKAYNEQF
TRBJ2-1,few,TRBV5-1,ASRPLGTVSYNEQF
TRBJ1-1,many,TRBV5-1,ASSRQGAGNTEAF
TRBJ2-5,few,TRBV7-9,ASRPRGISQETQY
TRBJ2-7,many,TRBV5-1,ASSLTVGQGSYEQY
TRBJ1-1,-,TRBV5-6,ASSLGETRLMNIEAF
TRBJ2-1,few,TRBV12-3/TRBV12-4,ASSLRLAGMDEQF
TRBJ2-1,-,TRBV12-3/TRBV12-4,ASSPSGGAYNEQF
TRBJ2-2,few,TRBV19,ASSIMGAGELF
TRBJ2-3,-,TRBV20-1,SAFLAGVTDTQY
TRBJ2-2,-,TRBV20-1,SARDRLTGETGELF
TRBJ2-3,few,TRBV20-1,SAPIIGGGLTDTQY
TRBJ1-1,-,TRBV7-2,ASSRIRQAEAF
TRBJ2-1,medium-sized,TRBV5-1,ASSPQWGGSGAYNEQF
TRBJ2-3,-,TRBV5-1,ASVRGGMTDTQY
TRBJ2-4,-,TRBV6-6,ASRNTGGTLAKNIQY
TRBJ2-3,-,TRBV20-1,SARPGLAIDTQY
TRBJ2-1,-,TRBV7-3,ASSPRSGGISTYNEQF
TRBJ2-7,-,TRBV7-3,ASSLADMREQY
TRBJ1-2,-,TRBV6-1,ASIDRGGGYGYT
TRBJ2-1,-,TRBV4-2,ASSQDSVGSYNEQF
TRBJ1-1,few,TRBV21-1,ASKRGADTEAF
TRBJ1-6,few,TRBV12-3/TRBV12-4,ASSLQSARVH
TRBJ2-1,few,TRBV4-3,ASSQLGTRSYNEQF
TRBJ2-3,-,TRBV7-2,ASTPRGDTQY